This paragraph covers one T cell receptor beta chain sequence. Germline-derived CDR1 and CDR2 are SGHNT and YYREEE (reference sequence). V was pared by 4 bases and J by 8 bases, with 16 bases between. The CDR3 length is 14 residues. The data stem from a study of blood T cell repertoires in COVID-19. Study-wide background: Acute-phase and convalescent COVID-19 samples originated in the United States, Italy and Spain. T cells, B-cell-depleted T cells, or PBMCs supplied cDNA or gDNA.

Source study methods: Estimates of nucleated cell counts were drawn from the amplification of reference gene primers. Assay: immunoSEQ multiplex PCR; the TCRdb copy retains only in-frame clones and omits some. That table furnishes V, J and clone size, whereas the DNA furnished D and trimming. The table lists 250,000 to 300,000 clones, 65% to 90% of them singletons, with roughly 5.3% in the top ten. The TCR was taken from a man over 45 with active or convalescent COVID-19. The rearrangement uses TRBV5-4 and TRBJ2-1, with D possibly matching TRBD2 (5 bases). What was sequenced was peripheral blood. The CDR3 region is CASSPVGVIDEQFF. The CDR3 region has the DNA TGTGCCAGCAGCCCCGTCGGGGTTATCGATGAGCAGTTCTTC. Drawing the rest from reference TRBV5-4 and TRBJ2-1, the complete variable domain is ETGVTQSPTHLIKTRGQQVTLRCSSQSGHNTVSWYQQALGQGPQFIFQYYREEENGRGNFPPRFSGLQFPNYSSELNVNALELDDSALYLCASSPVGVIDEQFFGPGTRLTVL.